This TCR beta chain was sequenced during a study of glioma-infiltrating T cells. In regard to this clonotype: With a much larger clone just one base away, this may be a read error.

The iRepertoire nested amplicon-rescue multiplex PCR amplified TCR alpha and beta CDR3s from RNA. For one-step reverse transcription and amplification, about 90-400 ng of tissue mRNA or PBMC total RNA was used. TCRdb reanalysed the multiplex PCR reads using MiXCR and keeps one entry per CDR3 protein. In the table there are under 200,000 distinct CDR3 sequences, more than 35% of which are singletons. The CDR3 loop spans 13 amino acids. Germline values: CDR1 KGHSH, CDR2 LQKENI. V was clipped by 5 bases and J by 3 bases, with 8 bases between them. The rearrangement joins TRBV18 to TRBJ1-5; D is unclear. The TCR comes from a human donor with low-grade glioma or glioblastoma, undergoing nonglioma brain surgery, or in good health (not recorded which). The sample consisted of glioma tissue, nonneoplastic brain tissue, or PBMCs (not recorded which). The CDR3 loop is CASSADINQPQHF. CDR3 coding DNA: TGTGCCAGCTCAGCGGATATCAATCAGCCCCAGCATTTT. The entire variable domain, with the rest obtained from reference TRBV18 and TRBJ1-5, is as follows: NAGVMQNPRHLVRRRGQEARLRCSPMKGHSHVYWYRQLPEEGLKFMVYLQKENIIDESGMPKERFSAEFPKEGPSILRIQQVVRGDSAAYFCASSADINQPQHFGDGTRLSIL.